The 24 T cell receptor beta chains in this list originate from one sample, sequenced in a study of blood T cells in healthy people across ages. Alongside a J-beta primer mix, a sample-barcoded 5' primer served in a second PCR lasting about 7 to 11 cycles. TCRdb redid the calling of the 5' RACE reads with MiXCR, one entry per CDR3 protein. The repertoire holds 850,000 to 1,100,000 distinct CDR3 sequences, around two fifths seen once, with less than 15% in the top ten. Sequencing input: blood. These receptors all stem from a man aged 18 to 29 in good health.

This sequence joins TRBV18 and TRBJ2-1; 10 bases agree with TRBD2. CDR3 length: 18 amino acids. The V and J ends lost 4 bases and 1 base, in that order; junction bases with no gene match: 10. Germline CDR1 KGHSH, CDR2 LQKENI. The CDR3 DNA is TGTGCCAGCTCACAGCGGTCGTCTAGCGGGGGTTCCTACAATGAGCAGTTCTTC. This sequence encodes CASSQRSSSGGSYNEQFF.

The rearrangement links TRBV27 to TRBJ2-2; the match to TRBD1 covers 8 bases. The CDR3 has 14 amino acids. Trimming cost V 5 bases and J 7 bases; bases outside gene matches: 6. In germline, CDR1 is MNHEY, CDR2 SMNVEV (reference sequence). CDR3 sequence reads: CASSPGQGGGELFF. The DNA of the CDR3 is TGTGCCAGCAGTCCCGGACAGGGTGGCGGGGAGCTGTTTTTT.

This chain links TRBV10-3 with TRBJ2-5, with 11 bases matching TRBD1. With 3 bases clipped from V and 6 bases from J, the junction kept 15 bases outside the gene matches. The CDR3 contains 18 residues. From germline, CDR1 is ENHRY and CDR2 SYGVKD. CDR3 in amino acids: CAISDSAPRDRGIKTQYF. The DNA for the CDR3 is TGTGCCATCAGTGATTCCGCTCCCCGGGACAGGGGGATTAAGACCCAGTACTTC.

This clonotype turned up a few times. The rearrangement joins TRBV25-1 to TRBJ2-3; 8 bases are a match to TRBD1. Unmatched junction bases numbered 6, after V lost 0 bases and J lost 4 bases. Per germline, CDR1 MGHDK and CDR2 SYGVNS. The CDR3 is made up of 16 amino acids. The CDR3 DNA sequence: TGTGCCAGCAGTGAATATTGGTACAGGGGGTCAGATACGCAGTATTTT. Amino acid sequence: CASSEYWYRGSDTQYF.

This chain uses TRBV25-1 with TRBJ1-4; TRBD1 matches 7 bases. Germline CDR1 and CDR2: MGHDK and SYGVNS. The CDR3 sequence is 14 residues long. The trim removed 4 bases at V and 7 bases at J, leaving 6 bases unmatched. The CDR3 is CASSATGNREKLFF. DNA for the CDR3: TGTGCCAGCAGTGCGACAGGGAATCGTGAAAAACTGTTTTTT.

The rearrangement uses TRBV4-2 and TRBJ2-7; possible D gene TRBD1, 6 bases. This CDR3 is built from 17 residues. Germline CDR1 reads LGHNA; CDR2 reads YNFKEQ. V was clipped by 1 base and J by 3 bases, with 19 bases between them. CDR3: CASSQGESQGWGYEQYF. The CDR3 nucleotides are TGTGCCAGCAGCCAAGGAGAATCACAGGGTTGGGGCTACGAGCAGTACTTC.

The rearrangement joins TRBV20-1 to TRBJ1-4, with a possible D match to TRBD1 (6 bases). Germline V gives CDR1 DFQATT, CDR2 SNEGSKA (reference sequence). V was pared by 6 bases and J by 6 bases, with 17 bases between. The CDR3 is 14 amino acids. The CDR3 is CSAAVRTEDEKLFF. DNA of the CDR3: TGCAGTGCAGCGGTAAGGACAGAAGATGAAAAACTGTTTTTT.

The chain recombines TRBV4-1 with TRBJ2-2, with D unclear. The CDR3 has 13 residues. Germline assignment: CDR1 MGHRA and CDR2 YSYEKL. V lost 6 bases to trimming and J lost 2 bases, with 7 bases between them. CDR3 in amino acids: CASRHLNTGELFF. The DNA of the CDR3 is TGCGCCAGCAGGCACTTAAACACCGGGGAGCTGTTTTTT.

This clonotype was found a few times. The chain couples TRBV29-1 to TRBJ1-2, with TRBD1 matching over 7 bases. The CDR3 runs to 15 residues. V lost 6 bases to trimming and J lost 5 bases; unmatched junction nucleotides: 15. Germline CDR1 reads SQVTM; CDR2 reads ANQGSEA. Here the CDR3 reads CSVHTQGQITYGYTF. In DNA, the CDR3 is TGCAGCGTCCACACCCAGGGACAGATTACATATGGCTACACCTTC.

This chain joins TRBV9 and TRBJ2-3, with 7 bases aligning to TRBD2. Per germline, CDR1 SGDLS and CDR2 YYNGEE. Losses at the gene ends were 9 bases for V and 5 bases for J; bases not matched to a gene: 15. The CDR3 spans 15 residues. CDR3 amino acids: CATLLGREPRDTQYF. For the CDR3, the DNA is TGTGCCACCTTACTTGGGCGGGAGCCACGAGATACGCAGTATTTT. The entire variable domain, with the rest obtained from reference TRBV9 and TRBJ2-3, is as follows: DSGVTQTPKHLITATGQRVTLRCSPRSGDLSVYWYQQSLDQGLQFLIQYYNGEERAKGNILERFSAQQFPDLHSELNLSSLELGDSALYFCATLLGREPRDTQYFGPGTRLTVL.

V and J are TRBV7-3 and TRBJ2-1; 14 bases agree with TRBD2. The CDR3 is 17 amino acids. Losses at the gene ends were 4 bases for V and 3 bases for J; bases not matched to a gene: 5. Germline CDR1 and CDR2: SGHTA and FQGTGA. The CDR3 is CASSSGTSGGHYNEQFF. Written as DNA, the CDR3 is TGTGCCAGCAGCTCCGGGACTAGCGGGGGCCACTACAATGAGCAGTTCTTC.

This clonotype showed up just a few times. The CDR3 nucleotides are TGCAGCGTTGAAGGGGGCAATAACTATGGCTACACCTTC. It translates to CSVEGGNNYGYTF. The J gene is TRBJ1-2, the V gene TRBV29-1, with D tentatively TRBD1 (5 bases). CDR3 length equals 13 residues. With 1 base removed from V and 1 base from J, the gap between germline ends came to 7 bases. The germline gives CDR1 SQVTM, CDR2 ANQGSEA.

This clonotype was counted only a few times. The gene calls are TRBV20-1 and TRBJ2-5; D is unresolved. Trimming stripped 5 bases from V and 2 bases from J, with 18 bases between. This CDR3 contains 15 residues. Germline V lookup: CDR1 DFQATT, CDR2 SNEGSKA (reference sequence). The CDR3 region is CSARKYTGGQETQYF. DNA for the CDR3: TGCAGTGCTCGAAAGTATACGGGTGGGCAAGAGACCCAGTACTTC.

This clonotype occurred many times. The chain is built from TRBV5-1 and TRBJ2-6, with D unresolved. Trimming stripped 4 bases from V and 0 bases from J, with 14 bases between. This CDR3 is built from 17 residues. The V gene's germline CDR1 is SGHRS and CDR2 YFSETQ. The CDR3 region has the DNA TGCGCCAGCAGCGTCGGACCCAGTACCTCTGGGGCCAACGTCCTGACTTTC. Translating gives CASSVGPSTSGANVLTF.

The V call is TRBV20-1, the J call TRBJ1-6; D may be TRBD1 (5 bases). The CDR3 extends over 15 amino acids. Trimming shortened V by 5 bases and J by 7 bases, and 18 bases separated the two germline ends. CDR1 and CDR2 from the germline V gene are DFQATT and SNEGSKA (reference sequence). The CDR3 nucleotides are TGCAGTGCTCTAACTCCGGGGCAGCCAAATTCACCCCTCCACTTT. This gives the protein CSALTPGQPNSPLHF.

This clonotype was seen only once. This chain uses TRBV5-1 with TRBJ1-5; D gene ambiguous. Looked up from germline, CDR1 is SGHRS and CDR2 is YFSETQ. The V gene lost 2 bases and the J gene lost 13 bases, with 13 bases spanning the gap. The CDR3 has 12 residues. CDR3 loop: CASSFENGPQHF. DNA for the CDR3: TGCGCCAGCAGCTTCGAGAATGGACCACAGCATTTT.

The V and J genes are TRBV4-3 and TRBJ2-2, with D unresolved. V was cut by 2 bases and J by 8 bases, with 9 bases left in between. The CDR3 has 13 amino acids. In germline, CDR1 is LGHNA, CDR2 YSLEER. The chain's CDR3 is CASSQFLAGELFF. CDR3 in DNA: TGCGCCAGCAGCCAATTTCTCGCTGGGGAGCTGTTTTTT.

This clonotype was picked up a small number of times. The chain recombines TRBV14 with TRBJ1-1, with 7 positions matching TRBD1. The CDR3 totals 17 residues. Germline CDR1 SGHDN, CDR2 FVKESK. V lost 5 bases to trimming and J lost 0 bases; unmatched junction nucleotides: 12. CDR3 nucleotide sequence: TGTGCCAGCAGCAAAGCCCGGGACAGCCTTTTGAACACTGAAGCTTTCTTT. Its protein is CASSKARDSLLNTEAFF. Full variable domain (remainder filled in from reference TRBV14 and TRBJ1-1): EAGVTQFPSHSVIEKGQTVTLRCDPISGHDNLYWYRRVMGKEIKFLLHFVKESKQDESGMPNNRFLAERTGGTYSTLKVQPAELEDSGVYFCASSKARDSLLNTEAFFGQGTRLTVV.

The table lists this clonotype with a few counts. The chain uses TRBV7-9 and TRBJ2-3, with TRBD1 identical over 9 bases. The V gene's germline CDR1 is SEHNR and CDR2 FQNEAQ (reference sequence). This CDR3 contains 14 residues. Trimming took 6 bases from V and 6 from J; bases not matched to a gene: 7. In nucleotides, the CDR3 is TGTGCCAGCAGTACTACAGGGGGCGTGGATACGCAGTATTTT. Translated, it gives CASSTTGGVDTQYF.

This chain connects TRBV27 to TRBJ1-2; 7 bases match TRBD1. CDR1 and CDR2 (germline): MNHEY, SMNVEV (reference sequence). The CDR3 loop spans 14 amino acids. V gave up 4 bases and J gave up 11 bases; unmatched junction bases: 13. The CDR3 DNA reads TGTGCCAGCAGTTCCCGACCGGGACAGAAACTTTACACCTTC. It yields the protein CASSSRPGQKLYTF.

The chain carries TRBV11-1 and TRBJ2-5; D is undetermined. This CDR3 has 15 residues. Trimming left V 4 bases short and J 1 base short, with 13 bases between. Germline-derived CDR1 and CDR2 are SGHAT and FQDESV (reference sequence). The CDR3 loop is CASSSMGFFQETQYF. The DNA of the CDR3 is TGTGCCAGCAGCTCAATGGGGTTCTTCCAAGAGACCCAGTACTTC.

This clonotype has a handful of counts. V and J are TRBV6-2 or TRBV6-3 and TRBJ1-4; TRBD1 might be the D (5 bases). Per germline, CDR1 MNHEY and CDR2 SVGEGT. The CDR3 length is 14 residues. Trimming cost V 6 bases and J 2 bases, with 10 bases left between them. CDR3 DNA sequence: TGTGCCAGCAGCCCGGCAGGGACTAATGAAAAACTGTTTTTT. Amino acids: CASSPAGTNEKLFF.

The rearrangement uses TRBV6-2 or TRBV6-3 and TRBJ2-1; tentative D call: TRBD2 (6 bases). V shed 2 bases and J shed 0 bases, with 11 bases lying between them. The CDR3 has 16 residues. CDR1 and CDR2 (germline): MNHEY, SVGEGT. CDR3 DNA: TGTGCCAGCAGTTACCGTGCGGGGAGCTCCTACAATGAGCAGTTCTTC. Translated, it gives CASSYRAGSSYNEQFF.

A remark on this clonotype: One end of the junction is discordant with germline, which a read error may explain. CDR3 sequence (DNA): TGCAGGGCCCTCGGGACAGCCGCTAACTATGGCCACACCTTC. The encoded protein is CRALGTAANYGHTF. The chain employs TRBV20-1 and TRBJ1-2; 7 nucleotides align to TRBD1. Looked up from germline, CDR1 is DFQATT and CDR2 is SNEGSKA (reference sequence). The CDR3 has 14 amino acids.